Listed below are T cell receptor beta chains from one sample, sequenced in a study of beta chain features in type 1 diabetes. Using immunoSEQ multiplex PCR, the repertoire was profiled, and TCRdb retains in-frame clones only, with some absent. The profile shows a few hundred thousand clones, roughly 31% of them singletons. Specimen: naive CD4+ T cells from blood. The receptors were sampled from a young man in good health. Each CDR3 is given with its conserved first and last residue. Fields, in order: D gene, J gene, clone size, V gene, CDR3 DNA, CDR3 protein. The D gene is left open where the match is weak. Only some rows state a clone size, as once, few, many or a class for expanded clones.

TRBD1,TRBJ2-7,-,TRBV4-3,TGCGCCAGCAGCCAGGGGCCGGGACAGGGGTCCTACGAGCAGTACTTC,CASSQGPGQGSYEQYF
-,TRBJ2-6,-,TRBV5-6,TGTGCCAGCAGCTCATCGCTGGGGGCCAACGTCCTGACTTTC,CASSSSLGANVLTF
TRBD2,TRBJ2-3,-,TRBV18,TGTGCCAGCTCACCAACTAGCGGCACAGATACGCAGTATTTT,CASSPTSGTDTQYF
TRBD2,TRBJ2-2,-,TRBV4-3,TGCGCCAGCAGCCAAGATGTAGCGGGAGTTACCGGGGAGCTGTTTTTT,CASSQDVAGVTGELFF
-,TRBJ1-3,few,TRBV29-1,TGCAGCGTTGTTCCCGACAGTGCGGGAAACACCATATATTTT,CSVVPDSAGNTIYF
-,TRBJ2-1,-,TRBV7-8,TGTGCCAGCAGCTCACGGGGACCGCGAGGAGAGCAGTTCTTC,CASSSRGPRGEQFF
TRBD2,TRBJ2-1,-,TRBV2,TGTGCCAGCAGCCCACTAGCGGTTTGGGATGAGCAGTTCTTC,CASSPLAVWDEQFF
-,TRBJ1-1,-,TRBV4-1,TGCGCCAGCAGCCTAGGACGTTCGGACAGCTTGAACACTGAAGCTTTCTTT,CASSLGRSDSLNTEAFF
-,TRBJ2-7,-,TRBV5-1,TGCGCCAGCAGCTTGGATCTGTTAACCTACGAGCAGTACTTC,CASSLDLLTYEQYF
-,TRBJ1-2,-,TRBV28,TGTGCCAGCAGTTCTGGGGCAGCTAACTATGGCTACACCTTC,CASSSGAANYGYTF
-,TRBJ2-7,-,TRBV28,TGTGCCAGCAACGTACAGGGACCGGGGTACTACGAGCAGTACTTC,CASNVQGPGYYEQYF
-,TRBJ2-4,-,TRBV30,TGTGCCTGGAGTGTACTTGGTTCTTTAGCCAAAAACATTCAGTACTTC,CAWSVLGSLAKNIQYF
-,TRBJ2-7,few,TRBV7-9,TGTGCCAGCACCATTCCCTCGAGCTACGAGCAGTACTTC,CASTIPSSYEQYF
TRBD1,TRBJ1-4,few,TRBV7-2,TGTGCCAGCAGCCGGGGACAGGGGGCAGGGGAAAAACTGTTTTTT,CASSRGQGAGEKLFF
-,TRBJ2-7,few,TRBV18,TGTGCCAGCTCACCCGAGTACTACGAGCAGTACTTC,CASSPEYYEQYF
TRBD2,TRBJ2-7,-,TRBV5-1,TGCGCCAGCAAGGAGTGGCGGGAGGTCCACGAGCAGTACTTC,CASKEWREVHEQYF
-,TRBJ1-5,-,TRBV29-1,TGCAGCGTCGGGACGTACGGCAATCAGCCCCAGCATTTT,CSVGTYGNQPQHF
TRBD2,TRBJ2-7,-,TRBV30,TGTGCCTGGACGGGGGGGAGGCGCGAGCAGTACTTC,CAWTGGRREQYF
TRBD2,TRBJ2-1,-,TRBV14,TGTGCCAGCAGCCGGTTGACTAGCGTCAATGAGCAGTTCTTC,CASSRLTSVNEQFF
TRBD2,TRBJ2-3,few,TRBV28,TGTGCCAGCAGTGTAACCGGGACTAGCGGGTTCACAGATACGCAGTATTTT,CASSVTGTSGFTDTQYF
-,TRBJ2-1,-,TRBV7-9,TGTGCCAGCAGCTTAGCTGGGGGGACCTACAATGAGCAGTTCTTC,CASSLAGGTYNEQFF
-,TRBJ2-1,few,TRBV30,TGTGCCTGGAGTCCCCTCCGAAGCTCCTACAATGAGCAGTTCTTC,CAWSPLRSSYNEQFF
TRBD1,TRBJ1-1,-,TRBV30,TGTGCCTGGAGTCACCTGGACAGGGAAATTTCTGAAGCTTTCTTT,CAWSHLDREISEAFF
-,TRBJ1-5,few,TRBV10-3,TGTGCCATCAGTGAGGGACAGTCAATAAGCAATCAGCCCCAGCATTTT,CAISEGQSISNQPQHF
-,TRBJ2-1,few,TRBV19,TGTGCCAGTAGTATCGGTTTAGGGAGCTCCTACAATGAGCAGTTCTTC,CASSIGLGSSYNEQFF
TRBD1,TRBJ2-4,few,TRBV30,TGTGCCTGGAGTGTACTGCAGGGGGCCAACATTCAGTACTTC,CAWSVLQGANIQYF
-,TRBJ2-2,-,TRBV18,TGTGCCAGCTCACCACAGTACAACACCGGGGAGCTGTTTTTT,CASSPQYNTGELFF
TRBD2,TRBJ2-7,few,TRBV25-1,TGTGCCAGCAGTCCTCGGACTAGCGCCTACGAGCAGTACTTC,CASSPRTSAYEQYF
-,TRBJ2-3,-,TRBV29-1,TGCAGCGTCGCAGGGGGGAGTAGCACAGATACGCAGTATTTT,CSVAGGSSTDTQYF
-,TRBJ2-3,few,TRBV19,TGTGCCAGTAGTACTCGACAGGAGAATACGCAGTATTTT,CASSTRQENTQYF
-,TRBJ1-5,few,TRBV30,TGTGCCTGGAGGCCCGAAGGGGGTAGTAGCAATCAGCCCCAGCATTTT,CAWRPEGGSSNQPQHF
-,TRBJ1-4,-,TRBV9,TGTGCCAGCAGCGTAGACGGGGCCGAAAAACTGTTTTTT,CASSVDGAEKLFF
-,TRBJ2-3,few,TRBV14,TGTGCCAGCAGCCGAGTTGGCGGGGTTACCACAGATACGCAGTATTTT,CASSRVGGVTTDTQYF
-,TRBJ2-3,few,TRBV30,TGTGCCTGGAGTCCTCTCCTCACAGATACGCAGTATTTT,CAWSPLLTDTQYF
-,TRBJ2-3,few,TRBV6-5,TGTGCCAGCACCCCCCCCGGGGAAGATACGCAGTATTTT,CASTPPGEDTQYF
-,TRBJ2-3,few,TRBV6-5,TGTGCCAGCAGTTACAAGGCGGCGGATACGCAGTATTTT,CASSYKAADTQYF
-,TRBJ2-3,-,TRBV5-4,TGTGCCAGCAGCCTGAGGGACATCACAGATACGCAGTATTTT,CASSLRDITDTQYF
-,TRBJ1-2,few,TRBV18,TGTGCCAGCTCCCGAGGCGGGCAAGGAGGCTACACCTTC,CASSRGGQGGYTF
-,TRBJ2-3,few,TRBV4-3,TGCGCCAGCAGCCAAGATCCCCGGCGGGATGGGGTTACGGATACGCAGTATTTT,CASSQDPRRDGVTDTQYF
TRBD1,TRBJ2-7,-,TRBV6-5,TGTGCCAGCACCCCGACAGGGGGGCCCTACGAGCAGTACTTC,CASTPTGGPYEQYF
TRBD2,TRBJ2-4,few,TRBV11-2,TGTGCCAGCAGGCTAGCGGGAGCCCTAGCCAAAAACATTCAGTACTTC,CASRLAGALAKNIQYF
-,TRBJ2-3,-,TRBV9,TGTGCCAGCAGCGTATGGAATAGCGGAGATACGCAGTATTTT,CASSVWNSGDTQYF
-,TRBJ1-2,once,TRBV6-6,TGTGCCAGCAACCCAACAGGGAACTATGGCTACACCTTC,CASNPTGNYGYTF
TRBD2,TRBJ2-7,-,TRBV7-6,TGTGCCAGCAGCTGGACTAGCGGGTCCTACGAGCAGTACTTC,CASSWTSGSYEQYF
TRBD1,TRBJ2-5,-,TRBV5-1,TGCGCCAGCAGCTTGGATCCAAGGACAGGCCAAGAGACCCAGTACTTC,CASSLDPRTGQETQYF